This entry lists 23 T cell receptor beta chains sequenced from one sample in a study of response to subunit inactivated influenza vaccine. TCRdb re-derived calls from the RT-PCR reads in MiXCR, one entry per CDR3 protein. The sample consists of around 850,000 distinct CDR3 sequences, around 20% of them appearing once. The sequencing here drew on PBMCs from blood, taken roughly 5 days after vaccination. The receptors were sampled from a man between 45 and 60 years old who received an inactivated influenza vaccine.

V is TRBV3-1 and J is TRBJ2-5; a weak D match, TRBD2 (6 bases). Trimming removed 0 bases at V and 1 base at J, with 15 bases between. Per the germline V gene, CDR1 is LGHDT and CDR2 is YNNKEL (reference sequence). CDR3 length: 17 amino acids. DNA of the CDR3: TGTGCCAGCAGCCAAGATATCGGGGGAAGGTTCCAAGAGACCCAGTACTTC. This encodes CASSQDIGGRFQETQYF.

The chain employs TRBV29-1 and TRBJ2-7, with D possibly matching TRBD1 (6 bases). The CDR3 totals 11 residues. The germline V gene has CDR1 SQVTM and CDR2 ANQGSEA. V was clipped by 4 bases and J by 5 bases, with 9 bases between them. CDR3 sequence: CSVGQGNEQYF. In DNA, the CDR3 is TGCAGCGTTGGTCAGGGGAACGAGCAGTACTTC.

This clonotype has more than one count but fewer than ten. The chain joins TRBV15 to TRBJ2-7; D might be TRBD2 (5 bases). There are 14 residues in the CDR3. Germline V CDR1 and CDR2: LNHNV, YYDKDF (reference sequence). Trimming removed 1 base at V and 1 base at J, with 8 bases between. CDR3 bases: TGTGCCACCAGCAGAGCCGAGGGTTCCTACGAGCAGTACTTC. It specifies CATSRAEGSYEQYF. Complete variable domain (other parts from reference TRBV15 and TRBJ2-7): DAMVIQNPRYQVTQFGKPVTLSCSQTLNHNVMYWYQQKSSQAPKLLFHYYDKDFNNEADTPDNFQSRRPNTSFCFLDIRSPGLGDTAMYLCATSRAEGSYEQYFGPGTRLTVT.

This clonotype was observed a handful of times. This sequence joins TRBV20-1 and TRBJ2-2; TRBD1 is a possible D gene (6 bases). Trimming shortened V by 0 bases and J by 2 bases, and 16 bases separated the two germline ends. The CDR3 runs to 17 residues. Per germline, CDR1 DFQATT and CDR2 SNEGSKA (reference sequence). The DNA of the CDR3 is TGCAGTGCTAGAGATTTCAAAACCGGGACAAACACCGGGGAGCTGTTTTTT. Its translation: CSARDFKTGTNTGELFF.

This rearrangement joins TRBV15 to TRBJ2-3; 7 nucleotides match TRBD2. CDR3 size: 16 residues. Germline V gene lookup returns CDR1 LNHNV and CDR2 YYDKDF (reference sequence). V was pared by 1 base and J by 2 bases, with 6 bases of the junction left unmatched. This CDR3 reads CATSRAQRGVTDTQYF. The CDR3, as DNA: TGTGCCACCAGCAGAGCCCAGCGGGGCGTCACAGATACGCAGTATTTT.

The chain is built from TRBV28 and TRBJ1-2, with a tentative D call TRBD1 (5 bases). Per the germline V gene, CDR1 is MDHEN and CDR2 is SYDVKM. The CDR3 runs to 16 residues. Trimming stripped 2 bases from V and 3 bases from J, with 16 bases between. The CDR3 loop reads CASSLMVGAFDYGYTF. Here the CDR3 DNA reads TGTGCCAGCAGTTTAATGGTTGGGGCCTTCGACTATGGCTACACCTTC.

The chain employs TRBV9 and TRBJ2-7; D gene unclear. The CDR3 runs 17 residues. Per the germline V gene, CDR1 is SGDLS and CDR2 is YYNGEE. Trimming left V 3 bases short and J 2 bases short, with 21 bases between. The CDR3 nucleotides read TGTGCCAGCAGCGCGAACCCACGGATAGGTTCGCCCTACGAGCAGTACTTC. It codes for CASSANPRIGSPYEQYF.

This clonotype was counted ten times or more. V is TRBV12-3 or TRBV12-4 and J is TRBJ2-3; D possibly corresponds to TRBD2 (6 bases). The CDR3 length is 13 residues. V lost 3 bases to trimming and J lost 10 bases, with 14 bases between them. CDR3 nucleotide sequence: TGTGCCAGCAGTTTTCAGGGAAGGGAGGCGCAGTATTTT. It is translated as CASSFQGREAQYF.

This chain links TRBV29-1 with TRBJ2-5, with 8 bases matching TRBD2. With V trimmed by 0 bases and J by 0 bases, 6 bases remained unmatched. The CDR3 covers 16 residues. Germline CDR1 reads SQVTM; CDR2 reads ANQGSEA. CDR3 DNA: TGCAGCGTTGAAGATCTGAGCGGGAGAGACCAAGAGACCCAGTACTTC. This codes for CSVEDLSGRDQETQYF.

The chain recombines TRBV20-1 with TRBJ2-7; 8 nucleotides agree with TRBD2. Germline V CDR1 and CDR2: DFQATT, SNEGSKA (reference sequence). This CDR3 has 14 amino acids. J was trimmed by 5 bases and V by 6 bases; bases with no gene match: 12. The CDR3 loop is CSANRGGRSHEQYF. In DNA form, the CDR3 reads TGCAGTGCAAACCGGGGCGGGAGGTCCCACGAGCAGTACTTC.

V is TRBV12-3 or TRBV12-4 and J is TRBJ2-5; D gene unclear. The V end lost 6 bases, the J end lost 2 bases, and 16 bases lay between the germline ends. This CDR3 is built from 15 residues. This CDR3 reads CASSSLGSEQETQYF. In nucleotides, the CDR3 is TGTGCCAGCAGCAGCCTCGGTTCGGAGCAAGAGACCCAGTACTTC.

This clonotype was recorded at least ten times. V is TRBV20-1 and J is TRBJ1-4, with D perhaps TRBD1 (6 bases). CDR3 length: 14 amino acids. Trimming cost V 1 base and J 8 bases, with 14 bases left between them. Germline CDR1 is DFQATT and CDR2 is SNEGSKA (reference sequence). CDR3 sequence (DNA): TGCAGTGCTAGAGCGGGGGCAGGTGGGGAAAAACTGTTTTTT. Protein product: CSARAGAGGEKLFF.

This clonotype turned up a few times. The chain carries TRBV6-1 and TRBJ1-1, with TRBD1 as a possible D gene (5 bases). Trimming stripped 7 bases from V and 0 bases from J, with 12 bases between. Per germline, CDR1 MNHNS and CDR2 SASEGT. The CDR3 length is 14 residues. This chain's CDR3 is CASIRDGMNTEAFF. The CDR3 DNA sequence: TGTGCCAGCATCAGGGACGGAATGAACACTGAAGCTTTCTTT.

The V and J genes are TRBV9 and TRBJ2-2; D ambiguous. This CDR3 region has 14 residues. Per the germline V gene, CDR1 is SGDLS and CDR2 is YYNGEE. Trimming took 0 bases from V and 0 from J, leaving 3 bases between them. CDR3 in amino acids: CASSVGTNTGELFF. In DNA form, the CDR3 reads TGTGCCAGCAGCGTAGGAACGAACACCGGGGAGCTGTTTTTT.

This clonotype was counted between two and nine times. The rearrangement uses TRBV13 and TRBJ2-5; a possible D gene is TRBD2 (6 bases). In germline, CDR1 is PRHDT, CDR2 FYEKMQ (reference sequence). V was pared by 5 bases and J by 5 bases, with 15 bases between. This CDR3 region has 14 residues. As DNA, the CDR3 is TGTGCCAGCAGCGAACTAGCAATCGGGGAGACCCAGTACTTC. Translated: CASSELAIGETQYF.

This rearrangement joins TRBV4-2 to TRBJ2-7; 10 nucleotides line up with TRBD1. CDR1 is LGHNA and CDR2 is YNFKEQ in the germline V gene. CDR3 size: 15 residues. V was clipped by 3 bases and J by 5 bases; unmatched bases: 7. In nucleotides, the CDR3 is TGTGCCAGCAGCCAGGCGGGACAGGGGCACGACGAGCAGTACTTC. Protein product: CASSQAGQGHDEQYF.

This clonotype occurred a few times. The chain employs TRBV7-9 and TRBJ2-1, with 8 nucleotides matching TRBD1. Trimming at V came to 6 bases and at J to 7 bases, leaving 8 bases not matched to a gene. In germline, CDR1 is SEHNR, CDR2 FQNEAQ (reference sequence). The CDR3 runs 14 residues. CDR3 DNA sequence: TGTGCCAGCAGACGGCTACAGGGGGAGAATGAGCAGTTCTTC. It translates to CASRRLQGENEQFF. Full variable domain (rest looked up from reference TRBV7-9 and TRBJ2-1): DTGVSQNPRHKITKRGQNVTFRCDPISEHNRLYWYRQTLGQGPEFLTYFQNEAQLEKSRLLSDRFSAERPKGSFSTLEIQRTEQGDSAMYLCASRRLQGENEQFFGPGTRLTVL.

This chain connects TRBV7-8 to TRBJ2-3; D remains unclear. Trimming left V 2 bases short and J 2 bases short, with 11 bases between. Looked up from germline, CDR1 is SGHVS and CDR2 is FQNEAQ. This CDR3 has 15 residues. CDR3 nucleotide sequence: TGTGCCAGCAGCTTATATGACTTCTCCACAGATACGCAGTATTTT. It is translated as CASSLYDFSTDTQYF. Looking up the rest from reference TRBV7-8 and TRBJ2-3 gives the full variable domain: GAGVSQSPRYKVAKRGQDVALRCDPISGHVSLFWYQQALGQGPEFLTYFQNEAQLDKSGLPSDRFFAERPEGSVSTLKIQRTQQEDSAVYLCASSLYDFSTDTQYFGPGTRLTVL.

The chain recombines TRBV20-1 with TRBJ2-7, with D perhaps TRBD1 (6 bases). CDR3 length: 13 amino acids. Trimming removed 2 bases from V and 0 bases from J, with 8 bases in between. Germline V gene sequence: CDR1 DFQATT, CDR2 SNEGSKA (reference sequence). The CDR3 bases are TGCAGTGCTAGAAGGGGGATCTCCTACGAGCAGTACTTC. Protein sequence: CSARRGISYEQYF.

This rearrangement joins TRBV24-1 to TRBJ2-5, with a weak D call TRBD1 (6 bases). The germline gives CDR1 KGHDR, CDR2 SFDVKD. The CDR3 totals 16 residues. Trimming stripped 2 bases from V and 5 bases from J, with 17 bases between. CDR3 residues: CATSDSGTLDWETQYF. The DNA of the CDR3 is TGTGCCACCAGTGATTCCGGGACACTCGATTGGGAGACCCAGTACTTC.

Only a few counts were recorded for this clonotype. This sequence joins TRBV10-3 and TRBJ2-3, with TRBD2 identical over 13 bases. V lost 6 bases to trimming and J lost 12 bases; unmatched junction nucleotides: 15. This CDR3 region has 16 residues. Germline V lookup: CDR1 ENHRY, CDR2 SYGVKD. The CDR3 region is CAISDRGVLAGGPQYF. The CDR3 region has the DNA TGTGCCATCAGCGACAGAGGGGTACTAGCGGGAGGGCCACAGTATTTT.

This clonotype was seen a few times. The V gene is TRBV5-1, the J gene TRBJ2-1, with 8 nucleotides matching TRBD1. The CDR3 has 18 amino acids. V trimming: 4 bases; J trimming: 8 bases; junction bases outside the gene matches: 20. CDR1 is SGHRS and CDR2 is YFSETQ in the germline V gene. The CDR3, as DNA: TGCGCCAGCAGCCTGGGGAGGTACGGACAGGGCCCCGACGATGAGCAGTTCTTC. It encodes CASSLGRYGQGPDDEQFF.

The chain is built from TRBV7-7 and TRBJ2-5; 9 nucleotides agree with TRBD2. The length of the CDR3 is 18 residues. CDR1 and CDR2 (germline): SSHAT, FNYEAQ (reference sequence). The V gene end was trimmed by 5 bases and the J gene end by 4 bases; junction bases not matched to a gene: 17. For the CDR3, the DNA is TGTGCCAGCAGCGCCTCCAGGGCGCGGGAGGGCCGACGAGAGACCCAGTACTTC. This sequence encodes CASSASRAREGRRETQYF.